A selection of T cell receptor beta chains follows, all from one sample in a study of cytomegalovirus exposure and HLA in healthy donors. The data were produced by immunoSEQ multiplex PCR, yet TCRdb's version contains in-frame clones alone and is incomplete. The profile covers roughly 100,000 clones, with about 88% appearing a single time and over 3% taken by the ten largest. The specimen sequenced was PBMCs. The receptors shown here come from a woman aged 18-29 years in good health and CMV-seropositive. The CDR3 runs from the conserved cysteine through the conserved F or W. Part of the rows lack a size; the others show once, few, many or a class for expanded clones.

>TRBV20-1|.|TRBJ1-2
CSAFQYGYTF
>TRBV9|.|TRBJ2-7
CASSVGGTSEYEQYF
>TRBV28|few|TRBJ2-7
CASSNPGHSYEQYF
>TRBV19|.|TRBJ2-1
CASSWGGAGNEQFF
>TRBV4-1|many|TRBJ1-3
CASSQGRGTGNTIYF
>TRBV6-5|.|TRBJ1-2
CASRTPGGNYGYTF
>TRBV27|.|TRBJ2-7
CASSFIAGRNEQYF
>TRBV6-5|.|TRBJ2-2
CASSFGTGDIGELFF
>TRBV15|.|TRBJ2-1
CATSRDSLYNEQFF
>TRBV2|.|TRBJ2-7
CASSDQGGAGYEQYF
>TRBV19|.|TRBJ2-2
CASSPSGLNTGELFF
>TRBV5-1|.|TRBJ1-5
CASSFQTGEGQPQHF
>TRBV28|.|TRBJ2-2
CASSLSAGAGELFF
>TRBV28|once|TRBJ1-2
CASSNREDYGYTF
>TRBV27|once|TRBJ2-7
CASSLAPGQGSYEQYF
>TRBV7-6|once|TRBJ1-1
CAVNRGIEAFF
>TRBV30|.|TRBJ1-4
CAWSSGSGTNEKLFF
>TRBV5-6|.|TRBJ2-3
CASSLGRADTQYF
>TRBV5-4|.|TRBJ1-2
CASRVAGRYGYTF
>TRBV28|.|TRBJ2-7
CASSPYSYEQYF
>TRBV6-6|.|TRBJ2-7
CASSYSPDSSYEQYF
>TRBV5-6|once|TRBJ2-5
CASSGAPQETQYF
>TRBV28|.|TRBJ1-2
CASSLTIEYYGYTF
>TRBV7-9|.|TRBJ2-7
CASSSGTSSYEQYF
>TRBV19|.|TRBJ1-4
CASKTPPGQGTEKLFF
>TRBV7-9|.|TRBJ2-7
CASSLVGGQGTYEQYF